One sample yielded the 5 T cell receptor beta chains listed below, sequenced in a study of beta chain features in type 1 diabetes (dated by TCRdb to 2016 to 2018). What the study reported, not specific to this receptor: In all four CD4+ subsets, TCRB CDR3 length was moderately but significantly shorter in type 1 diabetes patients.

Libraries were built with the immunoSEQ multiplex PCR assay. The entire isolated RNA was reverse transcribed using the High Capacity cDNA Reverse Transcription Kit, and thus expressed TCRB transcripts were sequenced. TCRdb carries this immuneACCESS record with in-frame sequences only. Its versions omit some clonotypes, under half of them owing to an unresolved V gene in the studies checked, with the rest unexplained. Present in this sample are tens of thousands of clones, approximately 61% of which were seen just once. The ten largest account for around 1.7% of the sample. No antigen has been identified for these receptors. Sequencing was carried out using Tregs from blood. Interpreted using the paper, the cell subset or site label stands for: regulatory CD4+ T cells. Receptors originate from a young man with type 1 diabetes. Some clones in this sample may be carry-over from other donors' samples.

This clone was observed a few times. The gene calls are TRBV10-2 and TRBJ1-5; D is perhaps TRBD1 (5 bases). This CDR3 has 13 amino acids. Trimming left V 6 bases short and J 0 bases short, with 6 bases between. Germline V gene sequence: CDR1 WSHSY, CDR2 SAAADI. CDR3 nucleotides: TGCGCCAGCAGCAGGGATAGCAATCAGCCCCAGCATTTT. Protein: CASSRDSNQPQHF.

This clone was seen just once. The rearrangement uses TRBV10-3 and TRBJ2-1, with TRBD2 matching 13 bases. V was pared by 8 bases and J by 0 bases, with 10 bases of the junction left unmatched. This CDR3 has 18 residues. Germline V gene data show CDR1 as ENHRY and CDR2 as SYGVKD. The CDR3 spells CAIGELAGGLSSYNEQFF. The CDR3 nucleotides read TGTGCCATCGGAGAACTAGCGGGGGGGTTGAGCTCCTACAATGAGCAGTTCTTC.

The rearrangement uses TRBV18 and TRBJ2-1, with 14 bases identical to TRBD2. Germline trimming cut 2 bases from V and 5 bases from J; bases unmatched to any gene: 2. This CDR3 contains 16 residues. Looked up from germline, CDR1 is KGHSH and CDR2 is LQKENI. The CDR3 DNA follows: TGTGCCAGCTCACCAGGACTAGCGGGGGGACACAATGAGCAGTTCTTC. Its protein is CASSPGLAGGHNEQFF.

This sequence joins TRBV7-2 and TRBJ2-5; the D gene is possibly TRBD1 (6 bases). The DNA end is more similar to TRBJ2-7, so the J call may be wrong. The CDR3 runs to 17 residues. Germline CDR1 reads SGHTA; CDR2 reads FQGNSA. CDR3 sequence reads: CASSSGPGTGTSYEQYF. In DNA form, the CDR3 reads TGTGCCAGCAGCTCTGGACCGGGAACAGGGACCTCCTACGAGCAGTACTTC.

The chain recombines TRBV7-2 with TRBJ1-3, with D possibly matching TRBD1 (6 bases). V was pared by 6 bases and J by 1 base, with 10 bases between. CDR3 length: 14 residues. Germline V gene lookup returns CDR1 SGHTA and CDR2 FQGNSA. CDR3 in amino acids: CASRSGHSGNTIYF. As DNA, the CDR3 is TGTGCCAGCAGATCGGGACATTCTGGAAACACCATATATTTT. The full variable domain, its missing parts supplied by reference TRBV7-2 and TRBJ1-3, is GAGVSQSPSNKVTEKGKDVELRCDPISGHTALYWYRQSLGQGLEFLIYFQGNSAPDKSGLPSDRFSAERTGGSVSTLTIQRTQQEDSAVYLCASRSGHSGNTIYFGEGSWLTVV.